This entry is about one TCR beta chain. As yet, its antigen is unknown. Time point noted: persistent/refractory GD, antithyroid drugs over 5 years with positive TRAb. Generation of the TCR library employed RNA extracted from PBMCs. The authors drew patients from an endocrinology department in Xi'an, China. Libraries of TCR beta came from iRepertoire HTBI primers plus Arm-PCR of CDR3 regions. In the original analysis: Overall, samples carried approximately 60 TRBV and more than 13 TRBJ segments. TCRdb re-called the multiplex PCR reads with MiXCR, one entry per CDR3 protein. These V and J calls are TCRdb output, not the study's own analysis. The repertoire holds almost 350,000 distinct CDR3 sequences, with around a fifth as singletons. The data belong to a study of regulatory T cells in long-lasting Graves disease. Study information: With positive TSH receptor antibodies and over 5 years of antithyroid drugs, Graves' disease was considered persistent. Study-wide points: It was in persistent disease that TRBV28, TRBJ1-2 and TRBJ2-5 were favored.

Germline values: CDR1 DFQATT, CDR2 SNEGSKA (reference sequence). V lost 6 bases and J lost 8; bases outside the gene matches: 14. The CDR3 spans 14 residues. Here the sequenced sample was peripheral blood mononuclear cells (PBMCs), taken when the disease was refractory, from a patient treated with antithyroid drugs. The clonotype was recovered from a female donor with Graves disease. The chain links TRBV20-1 to TRBJ1-1, with 8 bases aligning to TRBD1. The CDR3 coding sequence is TGCAGTGCCAGGGGGCGGAAAGGGCCGACCGAAGCTTTCTTT. Its protein product is CSARGRKGPTEAFF.